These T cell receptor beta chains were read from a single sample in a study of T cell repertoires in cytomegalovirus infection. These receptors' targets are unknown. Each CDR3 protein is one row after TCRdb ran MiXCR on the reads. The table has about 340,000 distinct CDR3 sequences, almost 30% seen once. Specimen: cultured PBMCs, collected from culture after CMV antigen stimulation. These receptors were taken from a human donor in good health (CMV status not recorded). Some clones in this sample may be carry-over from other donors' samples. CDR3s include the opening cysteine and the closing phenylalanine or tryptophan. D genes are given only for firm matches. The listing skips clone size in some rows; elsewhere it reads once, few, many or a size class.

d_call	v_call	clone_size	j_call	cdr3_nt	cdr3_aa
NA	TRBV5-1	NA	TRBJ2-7	TGCGCCAGCAGCTTGGTTCAGGTGAGGGAGGAGCAGTACTTC	CASSLVQVREEQYF
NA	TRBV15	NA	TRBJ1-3	TGTGCCACCCGAGAACCCGGACAGCTCTCTGGAAACACCATATATTTT	CATREPGQLSGNTIYF
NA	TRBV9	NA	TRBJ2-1	TGTGCCAGCAGCCTGCTGGGGGGGCAGGCCGGCAATGAGCAGTTCTTC	CASSLLGGQAGNEQFF
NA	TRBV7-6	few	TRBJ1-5	TGTGCCAGCAGCTTAGGTCCACCAAATAGCAATCAGCCCCAGCATTTT	CASSLGPPNSNQPQHF
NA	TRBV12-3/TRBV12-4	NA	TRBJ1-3	TGTGCCACCTTCCGAAGCTCTGGAAACACCATATATTTT	CATFRSSGNTIYF
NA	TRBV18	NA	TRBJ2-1	TGTGCCAGCTCACCTGGCACTCTCTCCTACAATGAGCAGTTCTTC	CASSPGTLSYNEQFF
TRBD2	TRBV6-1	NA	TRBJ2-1	TGTGCCAGCAGGAGGGGAGCGGGGGGCCGTCACAATGAGCAGTTCTTC	CASRRGAGGRHNEQFF
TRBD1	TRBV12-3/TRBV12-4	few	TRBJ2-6	TGTGCCAGCAGCGGACAGGGCAGCTCTGGGGCCAACGTCCTGACTTTC	CASSGQGSSGANVLTF
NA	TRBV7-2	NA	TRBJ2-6	TGTGCCAGCAGCTTAAACGGCGGACGGAGGTTCTCTGGGGCCAACGTCCTGACTTTC	CASSLNGGRRFSGANVLTF
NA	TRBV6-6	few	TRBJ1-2	TGTGCCAGCAGTCCACAGGGCACATATGGCTACACCTTC	CASSPQGTYGYTF
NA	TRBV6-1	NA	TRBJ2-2	TGTCCCTACCCACTGGCCGGGAACACCGGGGAGCTGTTTTTT	CPYPLAGNTGELFF
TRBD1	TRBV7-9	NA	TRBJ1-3	TGTGCCAGCAGCTTAGCTGGGGACAGCACCATATATTTT	CASSLAGDSTIYF
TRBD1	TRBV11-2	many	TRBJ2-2	TGTGCCAGCAGGCTTACAGGGGACACCGGGGAGCTGTTTTTT	CASRLTGDTGELFF
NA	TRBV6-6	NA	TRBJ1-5	TGTGCCAGCAGTTTACAGGGTCGCCAGCCCCAGCATTTT	CASSLQGRQPQHF
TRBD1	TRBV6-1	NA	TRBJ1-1	TGTGCCAGCAGCCTTGACAGGGAAACTGAAGCTTTCTTT	CASSLDRETEAFF
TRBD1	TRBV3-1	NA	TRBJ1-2	TGTGCCAGCAGCCACCTACAGGGGATGGGGGCCAGCTACACCTTC	CASSHLQGMGASYTF
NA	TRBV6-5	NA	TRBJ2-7	TGTGCCAGCAGTTACTCGACGGGGTGGAGGAACGAGCAGTACTTC	CASSYSTGWRNEQYF
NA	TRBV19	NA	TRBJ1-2	TGTGCCAGTAGTATCCCTAATAGGGTGGATCATGGCTACACCTTC	CASSIPNRVDHGYTF
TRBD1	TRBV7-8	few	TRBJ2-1	TGTGCCAGCAGCATTTATGGGACAGGTGGCGGTGAGCAGTTCTTC	CASSIYGTGGGEQFF
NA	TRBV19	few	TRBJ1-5	TGTGCCAGTACGGGCCAGGCACGCAATCAGCCCCAGCATTTT	CASTGQARNQPQHF
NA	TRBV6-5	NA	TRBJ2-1	TGTGCCAGCAGTTACTCGGGACCCCCCAATGAGCAGTTCTTC	CASSYSGPPNEQFF
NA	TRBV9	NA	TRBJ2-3	TGTGCCAGCAGCGTTAGCGTAAGCACAGATACGCAGTATTTT	CASSVSVSTDTQYF
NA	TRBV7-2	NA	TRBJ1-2	TGTGCCAGCAGCTTAGCGTTGACAGGCCGCTATGGCTACACCTTC	CASSLALTGRYGYTF
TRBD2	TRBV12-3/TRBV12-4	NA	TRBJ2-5	TGTGCCAGCAGCAGAGGGACGGGGGGAGAGACCCAGTACTTC	CASSRGTGGETQYF
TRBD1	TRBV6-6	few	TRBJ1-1	TGTGCCAGCAGTTACTCGCGGACAGGGGGGACTGAAGCTTTCTTT	CASSYSRTGGTEAFF
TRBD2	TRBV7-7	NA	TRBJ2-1	TGTGCTAGCAGCTTTCAGCGGGAGGGGTACAATGAGCAGTTCTTC	CASSFQREGYNEQFF
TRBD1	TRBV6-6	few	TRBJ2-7	TGTGCCAGCAGTCAATCCTGGACAGGGGGCGACGAGCAGTACTTC	CASSQSWTGGDEQYF
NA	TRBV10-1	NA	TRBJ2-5	TGCGCCAGCAGTGGGGCCAGAGGGACCCAGTACTTC	CASSGARGTQYF
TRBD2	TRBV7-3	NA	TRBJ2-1	TGTGCCAGCAGCCCAGGACTAGCGGGAGTGCTTGGGGGGAATGAGCAGTTCTTC	CASSPGLAGVLGGNEQFF
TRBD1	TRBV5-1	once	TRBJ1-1	TGCGCCAGCAGCTTGGGGCCACAGGGGGTAGGGACTGAAGCTTTCTTT	CASSLGPQGVGTEAFF
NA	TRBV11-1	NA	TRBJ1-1	TGTGCCAGCAGCGGCCACACTGAGGGTTTAAGCACTGAAGCTTTCTTT	CASSGHTEGLSTEAFF
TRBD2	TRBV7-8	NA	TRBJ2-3	TGTGCCAGCAGCACGACCCCTAGCGGGAGCGTAACAGATACGCAGTATTTT	CASSTTPSGSVTDTQYF
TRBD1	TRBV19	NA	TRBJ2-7	TGTGCCAGCCGGGACAGGGGCTACGAGCAGTACTTC	CASRDRGYEQYF
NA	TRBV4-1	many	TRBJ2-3	TGCGCCAGCAGCCGTCTTAATACGGTCCGGCCAGATACGCAGTATTTT	CASSRLNTVRPDTQYF
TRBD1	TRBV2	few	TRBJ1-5	TGTGCCAGCAGCACAGGGGAACATCAGCCCCAGCATTTT	CASSTGEHQPQHF
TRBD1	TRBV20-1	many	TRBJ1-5	TGCAGTAGACAGGGCGATAGCAATCAGCCCCAGCATTTT	CSRQGDSNQPQHF
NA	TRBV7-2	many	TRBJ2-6	TGTGCCAGCAGCTTAGTGTGGGGACTTGGGGCCAACGTCCTGACTTTC	CASSLVWGLGANVLTF
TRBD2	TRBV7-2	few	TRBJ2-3	TGTGCCAGCAGCTTTAGCGGGAGCAGAGATACGCAGTATTTT	CASSFSGSRDTQYF
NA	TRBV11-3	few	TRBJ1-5	TGTGCCAGCAGCTCGTCACTCGGGGGGGAAGAAGGCAATCAGCCCCAGCATTTT	CASSSSLGGEEGNQPQHF
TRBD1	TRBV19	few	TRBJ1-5	TGTGCCAGTAACCCGAGACAGGGGTATCAGCCCCAGCATTTT	CASNPRQGYQPQHF
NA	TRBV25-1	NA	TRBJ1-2	TGTGCCAGCAGTGGGCTGGGACGCAGCCTCCTCTATGGCTACACCTTC	CASSGLGRSLLYGYTF
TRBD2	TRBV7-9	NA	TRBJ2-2	TGTGCCAGCAGCCCTGACCGGACTAGCGGGACCGGGGAGCTGTTTTTT	CASSPDRTSGTGELFF
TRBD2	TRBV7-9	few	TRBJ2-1	TGTGCCAGCAGCCCAGGGGGTAGCGGGAGATTTGAGCAGTTCTTC	CASSPGGSGRFEQFF
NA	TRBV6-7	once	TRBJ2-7	TGTGCCAGCAGTTACGGACTATTTATCTACGAGCAGTACTTC	CASSYGLFIYEQYF
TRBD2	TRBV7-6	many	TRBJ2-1	TGTGCCAGCAGCGCATTACTAGCGGGAGAGGTCAATGAGCAGTTCTTC	CASSALLAGEVNEQFF
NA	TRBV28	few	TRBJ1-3	TGTGCCAGCAGTAAGCTCGAGGGGTCTGGAAACACCATATATTTT	CASSKLEGSGNTIYF
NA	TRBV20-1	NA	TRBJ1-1	TGCAGTGCTAGGGTACTGCTGAACACTGAAGCTTTCTTT	CSARVLLNTEAFF
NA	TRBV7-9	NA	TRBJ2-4	TGTGCCAGCAGCTTAGCTGGTACGAAGGACATTCAGTACTTC	CASSLAGTKDIQYF